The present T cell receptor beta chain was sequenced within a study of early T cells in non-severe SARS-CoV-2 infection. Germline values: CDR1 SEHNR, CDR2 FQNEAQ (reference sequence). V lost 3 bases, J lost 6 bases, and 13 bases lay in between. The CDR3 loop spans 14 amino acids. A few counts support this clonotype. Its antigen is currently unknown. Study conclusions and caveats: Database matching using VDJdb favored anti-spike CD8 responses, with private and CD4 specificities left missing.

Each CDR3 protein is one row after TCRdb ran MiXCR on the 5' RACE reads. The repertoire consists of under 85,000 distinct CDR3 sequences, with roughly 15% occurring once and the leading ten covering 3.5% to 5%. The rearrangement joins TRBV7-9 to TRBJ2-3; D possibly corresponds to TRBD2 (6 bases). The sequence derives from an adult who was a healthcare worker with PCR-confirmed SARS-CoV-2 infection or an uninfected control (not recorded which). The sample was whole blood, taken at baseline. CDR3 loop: CASSLGGLNDTQYF. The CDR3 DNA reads TGTGCCAGCAGCTTGGGAGGTTTAAACGATACGCAGTATTTT.